The clone carrying this T cell receptor beta chain was counted only a few times. Its antigen is unknown. The sample is drawn from a study of metastatic and nonmetastatic thyroid tumors. Study summary: The study looked at repertoires side by side in blood and in tumor or nodule tissue from malignant and benign thyroid patients. Study outcomes and limitations: Malignant thyroid tumors reportedly had TCR beta diversity that was significantly higher than in benign nodules, in blood and tumor.

Original processing notes: Using the CDR3 differences seen across clinicopathological groups, the authors built a distant-metastasis classifier for papillary thyroid cancer, which was meant to discriminate distant-metastatic patients. Through MiXCR, TCRdb re-clonotyped the PCR reads. None of the V and J calls come from the authors' own analysis; TCRdb made them. The sample consists of tens of thousands of clones, 9.5% to 15% of them appearing once. V dropped 4 bases and J dropped 5 bases, with 8 bases sitting between them. Germline V gene lookup returns CDR1 SGHDN and CDR2 FVKESK. The CDR3 sequence is 13 residues long. Every patient was untreated before thyroid surgery.

The chain has TRBV14 and TRBJ2-2; D is unresolved. This TCR came from a female donor with papillary thyroid cancer or a benign thyroid nodule (not recorded which). Some clones in this sample may be carry-over from other donors' samples. What was sequenced was tumor tissue. This chain's CDR3 is CASSLTQTGELFF. Written as DNA, the CDR3 is TGTGCCAGCAGCCTCACACAGACCGGGGAGCTGTTTTTT.